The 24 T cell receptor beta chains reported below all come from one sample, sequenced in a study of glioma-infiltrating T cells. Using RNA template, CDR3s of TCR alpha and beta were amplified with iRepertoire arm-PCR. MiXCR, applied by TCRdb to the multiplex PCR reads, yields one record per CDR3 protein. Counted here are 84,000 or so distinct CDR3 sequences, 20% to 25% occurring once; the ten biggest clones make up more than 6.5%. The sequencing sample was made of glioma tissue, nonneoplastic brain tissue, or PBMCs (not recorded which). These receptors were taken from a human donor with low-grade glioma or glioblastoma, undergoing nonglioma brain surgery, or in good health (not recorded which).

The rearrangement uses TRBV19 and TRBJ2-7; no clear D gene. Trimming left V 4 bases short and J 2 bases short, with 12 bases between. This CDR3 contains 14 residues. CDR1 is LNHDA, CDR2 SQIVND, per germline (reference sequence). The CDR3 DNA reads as TGTGCCAGTAGTACACAGCGACGCCCCTACGAGCAGTACTTC. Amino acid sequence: CASSTQRRPYEQYF.

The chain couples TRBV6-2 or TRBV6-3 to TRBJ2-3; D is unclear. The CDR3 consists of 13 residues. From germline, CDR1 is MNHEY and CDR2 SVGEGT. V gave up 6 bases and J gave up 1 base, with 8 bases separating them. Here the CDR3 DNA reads TGTGCCAGCAGGGGGATGGGCACAGATACGCAGTATTTT. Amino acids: CASRGMGTDTQYF.

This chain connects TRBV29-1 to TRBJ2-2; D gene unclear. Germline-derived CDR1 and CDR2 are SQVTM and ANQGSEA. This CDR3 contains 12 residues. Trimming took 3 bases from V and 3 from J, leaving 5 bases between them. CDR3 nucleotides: TGCAGCGTTGATAGTTACACCGGGGAGCTGTTTTTT. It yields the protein CSVDSYTGELFF.

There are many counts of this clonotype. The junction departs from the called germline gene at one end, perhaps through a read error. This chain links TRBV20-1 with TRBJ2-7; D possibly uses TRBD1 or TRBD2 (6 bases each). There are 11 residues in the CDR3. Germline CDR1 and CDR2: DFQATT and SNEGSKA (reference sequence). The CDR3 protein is CSARDGSGEDF. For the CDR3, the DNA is TGCAGTGCTAGAGATGGTTCAGGGGAGGACTTC.

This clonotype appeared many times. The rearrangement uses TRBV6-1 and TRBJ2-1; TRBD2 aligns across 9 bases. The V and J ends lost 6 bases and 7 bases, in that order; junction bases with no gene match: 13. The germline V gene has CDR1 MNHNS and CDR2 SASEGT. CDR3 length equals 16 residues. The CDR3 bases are TGTGCCAGCAGATACCCTAGCGGGGCCCCGGGGAATGAGCAGTTCTTC. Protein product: CASRYPSGAPGNEQFF.

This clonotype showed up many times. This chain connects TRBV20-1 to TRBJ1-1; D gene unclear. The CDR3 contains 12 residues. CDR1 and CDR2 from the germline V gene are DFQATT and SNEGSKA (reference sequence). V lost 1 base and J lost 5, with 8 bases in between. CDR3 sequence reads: CSARGAGTEAFF. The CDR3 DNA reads TGCAGTGCTAGAGGTGCTGGTACTGAAGCTTTCTTT.

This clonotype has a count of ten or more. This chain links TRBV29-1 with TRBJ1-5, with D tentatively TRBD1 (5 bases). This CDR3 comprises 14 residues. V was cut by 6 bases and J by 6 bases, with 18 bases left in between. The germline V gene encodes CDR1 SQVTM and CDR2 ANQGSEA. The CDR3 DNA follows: TGCAGCGTGGCAACAGGTCCGACGGGTCAGCCCCAGCATTTT. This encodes CSVATGPTGQPQHF.

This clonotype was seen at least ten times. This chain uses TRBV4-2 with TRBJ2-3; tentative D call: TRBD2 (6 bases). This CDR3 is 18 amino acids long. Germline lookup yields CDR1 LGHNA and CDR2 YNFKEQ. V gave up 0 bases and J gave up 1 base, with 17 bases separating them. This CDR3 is CASSQDRLDLFRTDTQYF. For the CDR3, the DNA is TGTGCCAGCAGCCAAGACAGACTAGACCTCTTTCGCACAGATACGCAGTATTTT.

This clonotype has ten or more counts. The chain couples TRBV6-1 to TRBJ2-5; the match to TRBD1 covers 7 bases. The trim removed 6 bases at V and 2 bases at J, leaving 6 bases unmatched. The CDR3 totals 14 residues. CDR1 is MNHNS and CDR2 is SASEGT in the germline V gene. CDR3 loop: CASSPKGQQETQYF. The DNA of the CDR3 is TGTGCCAGCAGCCCCAAGGGACAGCAAGAGACCCAGTACTTC.

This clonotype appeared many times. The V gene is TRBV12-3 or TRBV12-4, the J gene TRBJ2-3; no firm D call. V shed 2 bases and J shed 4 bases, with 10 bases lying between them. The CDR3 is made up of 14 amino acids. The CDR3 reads CASSLSPPPDTQYF. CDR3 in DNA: TGTGCCAGCAGTTTAAGTCCACCGCCAGATACGCAGTATTTT.

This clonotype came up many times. The CDR3 here is CASSIVSGAGNTIYF. DNA of the CDR3: TGTGCCAGTAGTATAGTGTCCGGGGCTGGAAACACCATATATTTT. The chain has TRBV19 and TRBJ1-3, with D unresolved. Germline CDR1 reads LNHDA; CDR2 reads SQIVND (reference sequence). This CDR3 region has 15 residues. Between the trimmed V and J ends, which lost 1 base and 2 bases, there was a span of 9 bases. The full variable domain, completed using reference TRBV19 and TRBJ1-3, is DGGITQSPKYLFRKEGQNVTLSCEQNLNHDAMYWYRQDPGQGLRLIYYSQIVNDFQKGDIAEGYSVSREKKESFPLTVTSAQKNPTAFYLCASSIVSGAGNTIYFGEGSWLTVV.

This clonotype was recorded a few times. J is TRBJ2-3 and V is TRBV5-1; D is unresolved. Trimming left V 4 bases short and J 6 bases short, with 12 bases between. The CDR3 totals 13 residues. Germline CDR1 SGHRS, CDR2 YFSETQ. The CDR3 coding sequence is TGCGCCAGCAGCCCGGAGTGGCGGGATACGCAGTATTTT. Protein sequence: CASSPEWRDTQYF.

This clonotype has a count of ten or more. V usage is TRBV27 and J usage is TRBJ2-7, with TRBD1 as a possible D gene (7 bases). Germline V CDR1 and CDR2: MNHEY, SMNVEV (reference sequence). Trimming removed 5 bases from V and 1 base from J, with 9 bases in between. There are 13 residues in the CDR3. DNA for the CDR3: TGTGCCAGCAGTGCGGGACAGTCCTACGAGCAGTACTTC. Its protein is CASSAGQSYEQYF.

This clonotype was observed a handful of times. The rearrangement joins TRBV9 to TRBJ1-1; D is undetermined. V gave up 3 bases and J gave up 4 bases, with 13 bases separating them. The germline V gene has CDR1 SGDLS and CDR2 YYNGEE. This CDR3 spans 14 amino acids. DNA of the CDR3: TGTGCCAGCAGCGCTCTCCAGTTGGCCACTGAAGCTTTCTTT. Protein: CASSALQLATEAFF.

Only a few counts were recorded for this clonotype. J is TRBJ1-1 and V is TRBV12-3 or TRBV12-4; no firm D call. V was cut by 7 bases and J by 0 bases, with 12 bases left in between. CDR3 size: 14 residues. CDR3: CASTALAVNTEAFF. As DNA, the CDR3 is TGTGCCAGCACCGCGCTGGCCGTGAACACTGAAGCTTTCTTT.

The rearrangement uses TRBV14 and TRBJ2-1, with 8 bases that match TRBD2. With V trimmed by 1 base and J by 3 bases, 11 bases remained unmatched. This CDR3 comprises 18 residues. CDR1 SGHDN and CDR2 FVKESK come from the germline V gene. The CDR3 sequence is CASSQGVPELAVYNEQFF. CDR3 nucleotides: TGTGCCAGCAGCCAAGGGGTTCCTGAACTAGCGGTCTACAATGAGCAGTTCTTC.

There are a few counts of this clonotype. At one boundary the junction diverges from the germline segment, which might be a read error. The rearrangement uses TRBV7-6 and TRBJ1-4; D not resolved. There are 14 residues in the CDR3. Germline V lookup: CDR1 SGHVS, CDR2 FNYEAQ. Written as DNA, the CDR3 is TGTGCCGGCAGCCCATTAGGCGGTAGTGAAAAACTGTTTTTT. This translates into CAGSPLGGSEKLFF.

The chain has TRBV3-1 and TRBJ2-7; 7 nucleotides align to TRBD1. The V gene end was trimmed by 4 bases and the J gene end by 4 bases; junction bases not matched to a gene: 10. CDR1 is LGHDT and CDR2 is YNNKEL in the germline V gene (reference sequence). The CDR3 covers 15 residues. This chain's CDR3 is CASSLTTGSSYEQYF. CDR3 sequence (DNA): TGTGCCAGCAGCCTTACGACAGGGAGTAGTTACGAGCAGTACTTC.

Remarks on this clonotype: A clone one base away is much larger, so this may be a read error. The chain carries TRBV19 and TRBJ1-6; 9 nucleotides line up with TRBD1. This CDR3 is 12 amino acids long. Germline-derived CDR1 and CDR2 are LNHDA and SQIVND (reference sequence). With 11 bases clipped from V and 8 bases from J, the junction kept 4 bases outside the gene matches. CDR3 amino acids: CASRDRDSPLHF. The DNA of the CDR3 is TGTGCCTCCCGGGACAGGGATTCACCCCTCCACTTT.

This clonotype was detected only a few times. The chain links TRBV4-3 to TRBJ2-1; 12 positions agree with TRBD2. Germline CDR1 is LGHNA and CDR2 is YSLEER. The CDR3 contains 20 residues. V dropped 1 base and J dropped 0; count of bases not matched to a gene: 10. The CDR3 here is CASSQGGLAGPLSSYNEQFF. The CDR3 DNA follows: TGCGCCAGCAGCCAAGGGGGACTAGCGGGCCCCCTAAGCTCCTACAATGAGCAGTTCTTC.

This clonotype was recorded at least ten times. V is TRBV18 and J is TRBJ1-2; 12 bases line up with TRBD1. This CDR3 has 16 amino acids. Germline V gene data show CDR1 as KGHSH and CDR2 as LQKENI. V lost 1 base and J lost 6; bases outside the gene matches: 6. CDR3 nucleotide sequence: TGTGCCAGCTCACCACTTTCCGGGACAGGGGGCGATGGCTACACCTTC. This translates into CASSPLSGTGGDGYTF.

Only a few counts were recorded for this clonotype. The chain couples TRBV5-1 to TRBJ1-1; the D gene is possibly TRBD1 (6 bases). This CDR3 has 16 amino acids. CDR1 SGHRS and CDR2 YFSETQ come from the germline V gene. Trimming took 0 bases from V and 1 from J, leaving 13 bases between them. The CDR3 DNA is TGCGCCAGCAGCTTGGATGGAGGGGGAAGGAACACTGAAGCTTTCTTT. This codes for CASSLDGGGRNTEAFF.

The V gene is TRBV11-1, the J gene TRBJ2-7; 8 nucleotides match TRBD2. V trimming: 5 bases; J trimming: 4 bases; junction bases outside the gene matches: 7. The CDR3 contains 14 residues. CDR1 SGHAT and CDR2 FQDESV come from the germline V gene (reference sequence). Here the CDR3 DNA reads TGTGCCAGCAGCCCGCGGGGACTAGGGTACGAGCAGTACTTC. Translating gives CASSPRGLGYEQYF. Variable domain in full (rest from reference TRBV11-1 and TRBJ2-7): EAEVAQSPRYKITEKSQAVAFWCDPISGHATLYWYRQILGQGPELLVQFQDESVVDDSQLPKDRFSAERLKGVDSTLKIQPAELGDSAMYLCASSPRGLGYEQYFGPGTRLTVT.

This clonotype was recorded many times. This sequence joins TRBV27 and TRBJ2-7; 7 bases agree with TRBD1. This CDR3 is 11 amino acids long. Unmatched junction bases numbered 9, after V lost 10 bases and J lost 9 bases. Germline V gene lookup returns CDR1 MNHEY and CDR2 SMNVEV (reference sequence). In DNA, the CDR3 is TGTGCCATCGGGAACAGGGGACGGCAGTACTTC. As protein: CAIGNRGRQYF.